A selection of T cell receptor beta chains follows, all from one sample in a study of shared clonotypes between healthy human individuals. Method: immunoSEQ multiplex PCR; TCRdb's copy keeps in-frame clones and lacks some. The table lists about 2.3 million clones, just under 95% of them singletons. Sequencing used naive CD4+ T cells from PBMCs. All receptors come from a man aged 18-30 years in good health. Some clones in this sample may be carry-over from other donors' samples. The CDR3 runs from the conserved cysteine through the conserved F or W. Fields, in order: V gene, D gene, J gene, CDR3 protein. A D gene is named only where the DNA matches it firmly.

>TRBV19|NA|TRBJ2-1
CASTPGHLLFF
>TRBV5-1|TRBD1|TRBJ2-5
CASSLGDRSWGETQYF
>TRBV5-4|NA|TRBJ2-1
CASSLASGVDEQFF
>TRBV4-1|NA|TRBJ2-5
CASSPGLAAQETQYF
>TRBV7-2|NA|TRBJ2-1
CASSINSYNEQFF
>TRBV30|NA|TRBJ2-5
CAWLKETQYF
>TRBV7-8|NA|TRBJ1-2
CASSLNDRMPANYGYTF
>TRBV28|NA|TRBJ1-5
CASRGGAGDGQPQHF
>TRBV5-5|NA|TRBJ2-1
CASSSKLGSANEQFF
>TRBV7-9|TRBD2|TRBJ2-3
CASSLGGLAGPTDTQYF
>TRBV28|NA|TRBJ2-3
CASSSETDTQYF
>TRBV10-3|TRBD2|TRBJ2-3
CAMRTSGTDTQYF
>TRBV6-5|NA|TRBJ2-2
CASSYSRNTGELFF
>TRBV9|TRBD1|TRBJ1-1
CASAATGQGGTEAFF
>TRBV18|NA|TRBJ1-5
CASSPGLPEINQPQHF
>TRBV5-1|NA|TRBJ2-6
CASSSTRSGANVLTF